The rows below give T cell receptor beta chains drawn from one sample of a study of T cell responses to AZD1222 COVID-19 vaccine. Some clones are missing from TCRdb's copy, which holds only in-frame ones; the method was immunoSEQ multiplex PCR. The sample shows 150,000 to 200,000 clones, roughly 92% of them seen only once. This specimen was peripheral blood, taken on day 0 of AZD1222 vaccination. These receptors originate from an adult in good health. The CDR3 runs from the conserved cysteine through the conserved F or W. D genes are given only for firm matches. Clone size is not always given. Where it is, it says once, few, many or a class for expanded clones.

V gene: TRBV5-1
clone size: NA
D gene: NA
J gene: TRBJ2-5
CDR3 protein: CASSLTVTGETQYF
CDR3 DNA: TGCGCCAGCAGCTTGACAGTCACCGGGGAGACCCAGTACTTC

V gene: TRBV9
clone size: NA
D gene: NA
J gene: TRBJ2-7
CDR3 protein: CASSVVGSLFDEQYF
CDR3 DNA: TGTGCCAGCAGCGTAGTAGGGTCCTTGTTCGACGAGCAGTACTTC

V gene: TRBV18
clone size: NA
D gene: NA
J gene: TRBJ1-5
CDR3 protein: CASSPSSPNSNQPQHF
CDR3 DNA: TGTGCCAGCTCACCCTCGAGTCCGAATAGCAATCAGCCCCAGCATTTT

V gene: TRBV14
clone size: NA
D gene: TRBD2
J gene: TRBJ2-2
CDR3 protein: CASSSTLAGGPRYTGELFF
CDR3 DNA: TGTGCCAGCAGCTCAACACTAGCGGGGGGGCCTCGGTATACCGGGGAGCTGTTTTTT

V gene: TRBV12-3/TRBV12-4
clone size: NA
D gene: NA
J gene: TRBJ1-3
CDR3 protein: CASSAADSFYF
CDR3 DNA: TGTGCCAGCAGTGCGGCAGACAGTTTCTATTTT

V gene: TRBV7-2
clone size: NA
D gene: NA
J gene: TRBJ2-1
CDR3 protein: CASSYRVGSGNEQFF
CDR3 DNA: TGTGCCAGCAGCTACAGGGTCGGCAGCGGCAATGAGCAGTTCTTC

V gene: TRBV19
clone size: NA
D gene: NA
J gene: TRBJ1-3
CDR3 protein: CASSRRVIVSGNTIYF
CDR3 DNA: TGTGCCAGTAGTAGGAGGGTGATAGTCTCTGGAAACACCATATATTTT

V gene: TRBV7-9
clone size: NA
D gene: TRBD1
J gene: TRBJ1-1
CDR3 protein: CASSLLDRARGPYTEAFF
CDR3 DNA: TGTGCCAGCAGCTTACTTGACAGGGCCCGTGGGCCTTACACTGAAGCTTTCTTT

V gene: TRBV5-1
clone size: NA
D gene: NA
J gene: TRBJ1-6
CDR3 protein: CASSSGTGSPLHF
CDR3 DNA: TGCGCCAGCAGCTCAGGGACGGGGTCACCCCTCCACTTT

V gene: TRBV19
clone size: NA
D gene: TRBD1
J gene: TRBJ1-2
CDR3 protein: CASSIEPRGIGYTF
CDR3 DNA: TGTGCCAGTAGTATAGAGCCCAGGGGGATTGGCTACACCTTC

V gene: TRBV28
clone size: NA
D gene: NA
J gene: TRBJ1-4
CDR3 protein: CASNGVDEKLFF
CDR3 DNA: TGTGCCAGCAACGGGGTGGATGAAAAACTGTTTTTT

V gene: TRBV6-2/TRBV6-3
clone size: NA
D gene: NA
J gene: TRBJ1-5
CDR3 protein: CASSYPPGWDDQPQHF
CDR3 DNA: TGTGCCAGCAGTTACCCCCCAGGGTGGGATGATCAGCCCCAGCATTTT

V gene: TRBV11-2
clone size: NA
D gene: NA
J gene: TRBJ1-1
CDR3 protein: CASGRRQATVNTEAFF
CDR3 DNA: TGTGCCAGCGGGAGGAGACAGGCGACAGTGAACACTGAAGCTTTCTTT

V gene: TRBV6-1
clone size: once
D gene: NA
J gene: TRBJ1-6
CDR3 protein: CASSEEGRYNSPLHF
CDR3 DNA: TGTGCCAGCAGTGAAGAGGGACGGTATAATTCACCCCTCCACTTT

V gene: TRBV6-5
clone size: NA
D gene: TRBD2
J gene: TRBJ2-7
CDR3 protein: CASSPRGGLGEQYF
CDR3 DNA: TGTGCCAGCAGTCCCCGGGGGGGTTTGGGCGAGCAGTACTTC

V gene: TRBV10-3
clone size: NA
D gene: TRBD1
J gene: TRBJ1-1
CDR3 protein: CAISDAGQMNTEAFF
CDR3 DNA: TGTGCCATCAGTGACGCGGGACAGATGAACACTGAAGCTTTCTTT

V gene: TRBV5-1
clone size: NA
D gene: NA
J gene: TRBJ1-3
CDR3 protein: CASSKRGSGNTIYF
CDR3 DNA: TGCGCCAGCAGCAAAAGGGGATCTGGAAACACCATATATTTT

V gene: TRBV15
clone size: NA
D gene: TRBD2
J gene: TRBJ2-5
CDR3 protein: CATSRGTSGGIETQYF
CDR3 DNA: TGTGCCACCAGCAGAGGGACTAGCGGGGGGATAGAGACCCAGTACTTC

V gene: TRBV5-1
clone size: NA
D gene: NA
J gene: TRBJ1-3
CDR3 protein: CASSLVAGSGNTIYF
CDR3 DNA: TGCGCCAGCAGCTTGGTCGCGGGGTCGGGAAACACCATATATTTT

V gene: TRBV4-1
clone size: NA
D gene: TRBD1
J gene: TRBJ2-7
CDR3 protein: CASSLTHGQGAGEQYF
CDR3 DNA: TGCGCCAGCAGCCTGACCCATGGACAGGGGGCGGGTGAGCAGTACTTC

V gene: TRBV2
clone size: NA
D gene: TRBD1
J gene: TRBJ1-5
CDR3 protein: CASSDSGDSDQPQHF
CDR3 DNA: TGTGCCAGCAGTGATTCTGGGGACAGCGATCAGCCCCAGCATTTT

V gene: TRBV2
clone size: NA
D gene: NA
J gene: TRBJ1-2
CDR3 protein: CASSELGHGYTF
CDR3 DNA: TGTGCCAGCAGTGAGTTGGGACATGGCTACACCTTC

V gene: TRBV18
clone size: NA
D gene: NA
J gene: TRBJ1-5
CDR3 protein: CASSAGRSSNQPQHF
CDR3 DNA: TGTGCCAGCTCAGCCGGACGTAGTAGCAATCAGCCCCAGCATTTT

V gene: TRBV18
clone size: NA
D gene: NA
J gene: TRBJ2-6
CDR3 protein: CASSTSGSGANVLTF
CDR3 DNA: TGTGCCAGCTCTACCTCAGGTTCTGGGGCCAACGTCCTGACTTTC

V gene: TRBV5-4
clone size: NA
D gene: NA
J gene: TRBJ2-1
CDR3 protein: CASSSSGDYNEQFF
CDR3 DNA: TGTGCCAGCAGCTCGTCGGGGGACTACAATGAGCAGTTCTTC

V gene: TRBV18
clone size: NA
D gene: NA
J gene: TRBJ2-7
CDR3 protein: CASAQGAGAYEQYF
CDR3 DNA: TGTGCCAGCGCACAGGGAGCCGGTGCCTACGAGCAGTACTTC

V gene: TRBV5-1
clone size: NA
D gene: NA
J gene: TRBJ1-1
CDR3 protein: CASSLGGAKVNTEAFF
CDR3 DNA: TGCGCCAGCAGCTTGGGTGGGGCTAAGGTGAACACTGAAGCTTTCTTT

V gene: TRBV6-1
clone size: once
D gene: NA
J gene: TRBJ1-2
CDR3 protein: CASSEAGYGYTF
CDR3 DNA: TGTGCCAGCAGCGAAGCGGGCTATGGCTACACCTTC

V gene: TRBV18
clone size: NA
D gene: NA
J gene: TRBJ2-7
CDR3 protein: CASSPQDSYEQYF
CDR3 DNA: TGTGCCAGCTCACCCCAGGACAGTTACGAGCAGTACTTC

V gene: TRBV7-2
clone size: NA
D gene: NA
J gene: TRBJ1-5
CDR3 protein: CASSSRFGGSNQPQHF
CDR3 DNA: TGTGCCAGCAGCTCCCGTTTTGGGGGGTCCAATCAGCCCCAGCATTTT

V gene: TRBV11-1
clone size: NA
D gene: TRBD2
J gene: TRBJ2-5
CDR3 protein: CASSSDGTRKRETQYF
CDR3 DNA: TGTGCCAGCAGCAGCGACGGGACTAGGAAGCGGGAGACCCAGTACTTC

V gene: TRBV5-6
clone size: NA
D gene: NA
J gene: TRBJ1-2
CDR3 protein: CASSLVGGLYGYTF
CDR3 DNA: TGTGCCAGCAGCTTGGTGGGAGGGCTCTATGGCTACACCTTC

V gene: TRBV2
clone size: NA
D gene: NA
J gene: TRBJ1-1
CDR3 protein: CASREQGETEAFF
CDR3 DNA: TGTGCCAGCAGAGAACAGGGCGAGACTGAAGCTTTCTTT

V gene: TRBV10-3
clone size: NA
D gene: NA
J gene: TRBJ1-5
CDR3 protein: CAINSRGDQPQHF
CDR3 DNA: TGTGCCATCAACTCCCGGGGCGATCAGCCCCAGCATTTT

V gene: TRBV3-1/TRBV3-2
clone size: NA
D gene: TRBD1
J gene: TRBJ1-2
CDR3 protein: CASSQGLRQGENGYTF
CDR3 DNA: TGTGCCAGCAGCCAGGGGTTGAGACAGGGAGAAAATGGCTACACCTTC